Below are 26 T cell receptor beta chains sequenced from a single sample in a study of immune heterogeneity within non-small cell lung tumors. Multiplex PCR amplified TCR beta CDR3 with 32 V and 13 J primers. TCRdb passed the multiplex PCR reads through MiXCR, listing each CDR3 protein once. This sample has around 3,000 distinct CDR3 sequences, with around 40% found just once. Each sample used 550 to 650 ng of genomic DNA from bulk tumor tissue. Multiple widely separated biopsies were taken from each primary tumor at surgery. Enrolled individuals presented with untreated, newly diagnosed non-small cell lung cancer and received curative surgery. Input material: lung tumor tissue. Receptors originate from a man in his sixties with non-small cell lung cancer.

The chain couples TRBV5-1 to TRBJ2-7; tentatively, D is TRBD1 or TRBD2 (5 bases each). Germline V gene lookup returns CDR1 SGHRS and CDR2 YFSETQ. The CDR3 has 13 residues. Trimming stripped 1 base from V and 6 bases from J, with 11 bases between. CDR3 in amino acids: CASSLRGVSEQYF. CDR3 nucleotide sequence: TGCGCCAGCAGCTTGAGGGGAGTTTCCGAGCAGTACTTC.

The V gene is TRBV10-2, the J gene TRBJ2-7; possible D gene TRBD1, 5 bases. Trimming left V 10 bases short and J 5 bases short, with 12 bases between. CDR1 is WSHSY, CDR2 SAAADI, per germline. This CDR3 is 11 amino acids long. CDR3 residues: CATQGVHEQYF. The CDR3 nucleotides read TGCGCCACCCAAGGGGTCCACGAGCAGTACTTC.

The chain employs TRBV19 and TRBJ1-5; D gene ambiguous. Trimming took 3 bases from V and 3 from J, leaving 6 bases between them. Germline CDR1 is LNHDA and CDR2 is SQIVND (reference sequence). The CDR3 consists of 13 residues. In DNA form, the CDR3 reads TGTGCCAGTAGTATTGGGCACAATCAGCCCCAGCATTTT. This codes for CASSIGHNQPQHF.

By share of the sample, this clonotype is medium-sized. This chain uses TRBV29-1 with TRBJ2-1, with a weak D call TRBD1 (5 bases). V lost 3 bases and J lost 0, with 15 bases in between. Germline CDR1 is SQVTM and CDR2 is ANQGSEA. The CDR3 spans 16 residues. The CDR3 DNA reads TGCAGCGTTGACTCGGTTGGGGCTAGCTCCTACAATGAGCAGTTCTTC. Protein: CSVDSVGASSYNEQFF.

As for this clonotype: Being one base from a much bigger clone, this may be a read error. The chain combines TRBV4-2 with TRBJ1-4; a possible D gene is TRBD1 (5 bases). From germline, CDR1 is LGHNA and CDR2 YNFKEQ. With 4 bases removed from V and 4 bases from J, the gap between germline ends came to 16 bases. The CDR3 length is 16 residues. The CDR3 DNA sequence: TGTGCCAGCAGCCCCAGCGGGTGGGGGATTAATGAAAAACTGTTTTTT. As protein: CASSPSGWGINEKLFF.

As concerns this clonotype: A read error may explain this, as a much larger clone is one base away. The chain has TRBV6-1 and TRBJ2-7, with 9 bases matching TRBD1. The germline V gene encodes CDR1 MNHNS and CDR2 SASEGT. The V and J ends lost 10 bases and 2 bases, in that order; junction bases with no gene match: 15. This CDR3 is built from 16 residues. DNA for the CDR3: TGTGCCATCACAAAGAGACCGGGACAGGGCGCCTACGAGCAGTACTTC. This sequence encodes CAITKRPGQGAYEQYF.

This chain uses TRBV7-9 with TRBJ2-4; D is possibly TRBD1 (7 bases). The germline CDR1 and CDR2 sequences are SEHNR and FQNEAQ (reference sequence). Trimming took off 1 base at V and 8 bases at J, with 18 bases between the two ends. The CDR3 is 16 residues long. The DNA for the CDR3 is TGTGCCAGCAGCTTAGGGGAAATAGGGGGCGGGGACATTCAGTACTTC. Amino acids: CASSLGEIGGGDIQYF. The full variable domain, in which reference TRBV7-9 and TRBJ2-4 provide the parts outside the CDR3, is DTGVSQNPRHKITKRGQNVTFRCDPISEHNRLYWYRQTLGQGPEFLTYFQNEAQLEKSRLLSDRFSAERPKGSFSTLEIQRTEQGDSAMYLCASSLGEIGGGDIQYFGAGTRLSVL.

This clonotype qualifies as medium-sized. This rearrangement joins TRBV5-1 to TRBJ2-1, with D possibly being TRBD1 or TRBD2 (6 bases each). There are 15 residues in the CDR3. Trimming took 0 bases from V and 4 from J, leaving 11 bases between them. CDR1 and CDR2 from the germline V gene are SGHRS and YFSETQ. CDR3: CASSLAGGQYNEQFF. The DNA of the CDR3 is TGCGCCAGCAGCTTGGCCGGGGGACAATACAATGAGCAGTTCTTC.

The DNA of the CDR3 is TGTGCCAGTAGTATCGGAGTAGCGGGAGTGTACGAGCAGTACTTC. Translating it yields CASSIGVAGVYEQYF. V gene TRBV19 combines with J gene TRBJ2-7, with 9 bases identical to TRBD2. Trimming took 3 bases from V and 4 from J; bases not matched to a gene: 7. In germline, CDR1 is LNHDA, CDR2 SQIVND (reference sequence). CDR3 length: 15 residues.

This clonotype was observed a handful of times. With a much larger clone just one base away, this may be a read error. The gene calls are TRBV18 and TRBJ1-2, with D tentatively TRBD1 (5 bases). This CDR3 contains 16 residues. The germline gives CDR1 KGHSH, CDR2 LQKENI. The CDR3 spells CASPPYSGTVNYGYTF. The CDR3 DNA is TGTGCCAGCCCACCATACTCCGGGACCGTCAACTATGGCTACACCTTC.

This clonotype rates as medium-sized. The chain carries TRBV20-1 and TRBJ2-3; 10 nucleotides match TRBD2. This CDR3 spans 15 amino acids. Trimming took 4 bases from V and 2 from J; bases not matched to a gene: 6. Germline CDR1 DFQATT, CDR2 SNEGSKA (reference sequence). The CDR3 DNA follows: TGCAGTGCTATCTCTAGCGGGAGTGCCACAGATACGCAGTATTTT. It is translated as CSAISSGSATDTQYF.

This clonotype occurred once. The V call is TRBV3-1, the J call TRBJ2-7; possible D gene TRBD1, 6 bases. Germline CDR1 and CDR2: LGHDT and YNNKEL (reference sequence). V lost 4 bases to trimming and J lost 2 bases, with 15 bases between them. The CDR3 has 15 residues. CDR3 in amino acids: CASSRSLDRPYEQYF. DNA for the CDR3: TGTGCCAGCAGCCGCAGCCTTGACAGGCCCTACGAGCAGTACTTC.

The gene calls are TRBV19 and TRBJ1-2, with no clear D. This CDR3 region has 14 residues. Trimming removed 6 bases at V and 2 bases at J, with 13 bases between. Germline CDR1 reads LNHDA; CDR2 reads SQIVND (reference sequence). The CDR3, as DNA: TGTGCCAGTAGGAAACCGGGGATCAACTATGGCTACACCTTC. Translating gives CASRKPGINYGYTF.

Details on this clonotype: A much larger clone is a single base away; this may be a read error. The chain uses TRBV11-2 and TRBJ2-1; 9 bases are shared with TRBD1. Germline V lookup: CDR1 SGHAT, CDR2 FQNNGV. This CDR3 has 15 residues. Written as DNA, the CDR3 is TGTGCCAGCAGCTTAGGGGGACAGGGCTACAATGAGCATTTCTTC. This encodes CASSLGGQGYNEHFF.

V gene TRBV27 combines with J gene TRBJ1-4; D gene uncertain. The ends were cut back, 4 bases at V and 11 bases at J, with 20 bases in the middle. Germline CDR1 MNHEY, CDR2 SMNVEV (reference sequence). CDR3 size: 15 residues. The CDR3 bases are TGTGCCAGCAGTTCCGCTGTCTGGAACACTGAGAAACTGTTTTTT. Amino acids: CASSSAVWNTEKLFF.

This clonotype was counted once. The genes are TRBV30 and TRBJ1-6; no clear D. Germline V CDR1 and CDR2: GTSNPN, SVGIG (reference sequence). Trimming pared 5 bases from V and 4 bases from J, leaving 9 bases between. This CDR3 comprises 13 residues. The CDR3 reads CAWSAGYNSPLHF. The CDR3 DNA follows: TGTGCCTGGTCGGCTGGATATAATTCACCCCTCCACTTT.

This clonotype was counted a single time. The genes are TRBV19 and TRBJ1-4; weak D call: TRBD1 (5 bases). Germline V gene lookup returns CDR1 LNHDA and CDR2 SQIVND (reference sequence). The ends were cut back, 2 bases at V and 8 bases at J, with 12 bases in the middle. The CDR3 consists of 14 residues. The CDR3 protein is CASSIRGLEEKLFF. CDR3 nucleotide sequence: TGTGCCAGTAGTATAAGGGGCCTTGAGGAAAAACTGTTTTTT.

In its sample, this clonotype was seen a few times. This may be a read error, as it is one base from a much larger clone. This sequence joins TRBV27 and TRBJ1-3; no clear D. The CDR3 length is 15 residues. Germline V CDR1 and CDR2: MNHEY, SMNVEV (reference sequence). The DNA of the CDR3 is TGTGCCAGCAGCCCACAAGGGAGCTCTGGAAACACCGTATATTTT. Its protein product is CASSPQGSSGNTVYF.

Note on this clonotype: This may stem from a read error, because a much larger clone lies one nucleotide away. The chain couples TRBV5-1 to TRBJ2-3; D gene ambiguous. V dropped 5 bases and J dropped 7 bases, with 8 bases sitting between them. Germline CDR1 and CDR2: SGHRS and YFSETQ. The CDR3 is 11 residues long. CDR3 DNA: TGCGCCAGCAGAAACGGACATACGCAGTATTTT. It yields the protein CASRNGHTQYF. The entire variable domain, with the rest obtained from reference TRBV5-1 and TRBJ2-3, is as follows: KAGVTQTPRYLIKTRGQQVTLSCSPISGHRSVSWYQQTPGQGLQFLFEYFSETQRNKGNFPGRFSGRQFSNSRSEMNVSTLELGDSALYLCASRNGHTQYFGPGTRLTVL.

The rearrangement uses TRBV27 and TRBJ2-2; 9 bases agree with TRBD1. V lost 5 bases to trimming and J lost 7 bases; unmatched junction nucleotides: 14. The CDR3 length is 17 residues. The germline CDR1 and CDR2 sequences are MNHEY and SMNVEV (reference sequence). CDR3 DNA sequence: TGTGCCAGCAGTCCCTCAGCACAGGGGGCATATGACGGGGAGCTGTTTTTT. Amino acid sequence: CASSPSAQGAYDGELFF.

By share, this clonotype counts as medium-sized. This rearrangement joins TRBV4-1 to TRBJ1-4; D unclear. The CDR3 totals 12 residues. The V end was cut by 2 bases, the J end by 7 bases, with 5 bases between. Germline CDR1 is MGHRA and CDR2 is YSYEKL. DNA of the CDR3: TGCGCCAGCAGCCAAACCCGTGAAAAACTGTTTTTT. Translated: CASSQTREKLFF.

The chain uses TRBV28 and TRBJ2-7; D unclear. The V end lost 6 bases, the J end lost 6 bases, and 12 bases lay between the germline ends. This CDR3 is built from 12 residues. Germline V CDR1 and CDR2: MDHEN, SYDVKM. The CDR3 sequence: CASSLNPSEQYF. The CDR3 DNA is TGTGCCAGCAGCCTTAACCCCAGCGAGCAGTACTTC. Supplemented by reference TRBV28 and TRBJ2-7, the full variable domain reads DVKVTQSSRYLVKRTGEKVFLECVQDMDHENMFWYRQDPGLGLRLIYFSYDVKMKEKGDIPEGYSVSREKKERFSLILESASTNQTSMYLCASSLNPSEQYFGPGTRLTVT.

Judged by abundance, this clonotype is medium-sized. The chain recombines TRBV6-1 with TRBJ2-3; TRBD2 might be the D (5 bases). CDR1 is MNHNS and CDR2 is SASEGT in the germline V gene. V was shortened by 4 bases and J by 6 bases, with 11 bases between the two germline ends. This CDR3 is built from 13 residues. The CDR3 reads CASSAATGDTQYF. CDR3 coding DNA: TGTGCCAGCAGTGCTGCGACGGGGGATACGCAGTATTTT.

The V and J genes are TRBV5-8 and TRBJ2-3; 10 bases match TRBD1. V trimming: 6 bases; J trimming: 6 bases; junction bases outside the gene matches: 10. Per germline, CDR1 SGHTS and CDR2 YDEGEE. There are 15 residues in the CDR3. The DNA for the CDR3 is TGTGCCAGCACCCCAGGGACAGGGGTGGGGGATACGCAGTATTTT. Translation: CASTPGTGVGDTQYF.

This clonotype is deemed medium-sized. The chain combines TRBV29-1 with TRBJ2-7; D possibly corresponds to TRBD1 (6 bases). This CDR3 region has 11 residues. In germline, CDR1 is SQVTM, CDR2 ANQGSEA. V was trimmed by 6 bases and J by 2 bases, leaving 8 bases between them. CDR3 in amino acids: CSVGDTYEQYF. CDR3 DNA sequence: TGCAGCGTGGGGGACACCTACGAGCAGTACTTC.

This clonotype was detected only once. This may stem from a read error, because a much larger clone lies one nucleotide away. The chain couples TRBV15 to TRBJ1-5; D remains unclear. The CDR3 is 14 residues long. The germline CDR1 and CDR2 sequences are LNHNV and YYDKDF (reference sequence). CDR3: CSTSTNTGNQPQHF. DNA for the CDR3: TGTTCCACCAGCACCAATACGGGGAATCAGCCCCAGCATTTT.